This TCR beta chain derives from a study of Graves' ophthalmopathy and Graves' hyperthyroidism (dated by TCRdb to the late 2010s). Background on the whole study: Stable hyperthyroidism was defined as no progression to ophthalmopathy within 18 months of follow-up. TCR beta repertoire signatures were used to distinguish Graves' ophthalmopathy from Graves' hyperthyroidism and to predict progression to ophthalmopathy. In total, 135 blood samples were TCR-sequenced: 40 to 45 ophthalmopathy, roughly 80 hyperthyroidism and some 17 hyperthyroidism-to-ophthalmopathy patients. To explore V-J signatures distinguishing ophthalmopathy from hyperthyroidism, a discovery set of roughly 98 patients (roughly 45 ophthalmopathy, over 55 stable hyperthyroidism) was enrolled. An independent validation cohort comprised 18 to 20 hyperthyroidism patients and over 15 patients who later progressed from hyperthyroidism to ophthalmopathy. In several hyperthyroidism patients, the T-cell repertoires found in thyroid tissue were compared with those found in blood. Following sampling, methimazole starting at 30 mg daily was administered to hyperthyroidism patients, and high-dose intravenous methylprednisolone was administered to ophthalmopathy patients.

V sheds 0 bases and J sheds 5 bases, leaving 16 bases between their ends. Via the germline V gene, CDR1 is SQVTM and CDR2 ANQGSEA. The CDR3 goes from the cysteine to the phenylalanine over 15 residues. Only the CDR3 DNA stays, 45 bases, in frame from base 1. Many counts were recorded for this clonotype. The specificity of this receptor is unknown. Base qualities are missing; no much larger clone stands one base away. The hyperthyroidism patients were 18 to 65 years old and newly diagnosed, with a disease duration of less than 2 months. Patients were excluded if they had other autoimmune diseases, uncontrolled infections, pregnancy or lactation. Diagnosis relied on clinical symptoms, serum thyroxine, TRAb, thyroid ultrasound and orbital computed tomography. Total RNA was extracted with Trizol reagent and quality-checked on an Agilent 2100 Bioanalyzer. For repertoire sequencing, TCR beta CDR3 regions were amplified from RNA transcripts. The first round was an RT-PCR using HTBI primers with the Qiagen OneStep RT-PCR kit, and this first round was followed by a second-round multiplex PCR, then size selection and purification. The libraries underwent paired-end sequencing with 100 bp reads on an Illumina HiSeq2000. The study's processing was this. SOAPnuke was used for read processing, and reads with adapters, uncalled bases, a mean Phred below 15, or no exact constant-primer or identifier match were discarded. COPE v1.2.5 was used to merge high-quality paired reads. Unique nucleotide sequences were defined as clonotypes and aligned to IMGT TRB V, D and J references using MiTCR v1.1. Only V-J combinations with frequency above 0.0001 were analysed, covering around 99% of repertoires. For each V-J combination, a TCR clonal expansion and chaos score was defined as F50 clonal expansion divided by the chaos observed in the TCRdist matrix. Welch's t-statistics and random forest were used to reduce features to about a dozen V-J combinations, which were fed into a naive Bayes classifier. The Morisita-Horn index was used to measure how similar the thyroid and blood repertoires were. The public reads were quality trimmed at Q25 with fastp and then assembled into clones with MiXCR by TCRdb, keeping productive beta chains. Each entry is one CDR3 protein sequence, shown with its most common DNA and genes. These V and J calls rely on TCRdb rather than the paper's analysis. The sample has around 1,000,000 distinct CDR3 sequences on record, less than 45% of them singletons. The ten largest make up over 8.5% of the sample.

The paper as a whole reports these results and caveats: In validation, the model predicted ophthalmopathy progression with 70.59% sensitivity and 72.22% specificity; more than ten predicted patients were CT-confirmed with GO in a median of about 6.1 months. Sample size was not statistically predetermined, and group allocation was not concealed from the investigators. Among expanded thyroid clonotypes with frequency above 0.001, most also showed up in blood, which suggests that blood repertoires may reflect the thyroid immune response. Ophthalmopathy was separated from stable hyperthyroidism by the 13-signature model with around 89% sensitivity and less than 82% specificity in cross-validation and with 80%/75% in the test set.

The specimen was peripheral blood or thyroid tissue (not recorded which). The chain links TRBV29-1 with TRBJ2-5; possibly the D gene is TRBD2, per 5 matching bases. The sequence came from an adult man with Graves' hyperthyroidism. CDR3 reads: CSVEDRVSRGETQYF. The nucleotide sequence reads TGCAGCGTTGAAGATCGGGTCTCTAGAGGGGAGACCCAGTACTTC.